Below are 21 T cell receptor beta chains sequenced from a single sample in a study of vaccination effects on CD4 cells after COVID-19. Their cognate antigens are unknown. Viral peptide pools were used in the ViraFEST assay to expand antigen-specific CD4+ T cells, and sequencing came afterward. The culture ran for approximately 10 days, and then CD4+ T cells were isolated. Everyone in the study got two shots of either the BNT162b2 or mRNA-1273 vaccine. Here immunoSEQ multiplex PCR was the method, and the copy in TCRdb shows in-frame clones only, minus some. The sample holds over 50,000 clones, 55% to 85% seen once. Sample: CD4+ T cells from PBMCs cultured with HCoV-229E spike peptides, taken after COVID-19 vaccination. Receptors were obtained from a human donor who received a COVID-19 vaccine.

There are a few counts of this clone. This chain links TRBV18 with TRBJ2-1; 14 bases are shared with TRBD2. Germline CDR1 KGHSH, CDR2 LQKENI. V trimming: 6 bases; J trimming: 9 bases; junction bases outside the gene matches: 7. This CDR3 region has 15 residues. The CDR3 is CASSPTSGGATEQFF. In nucleotides, the CDR3 is TGTGCCAGCTCGCCGACTAGCGGGGGGGCCACTGAGCAGTTCTTC.

The table lists this clone with a few counts. The chain joins TRBV11-2 to TRBJ2-7; 7 bases are shared with TRBD1. The germline V gene encodes CDR1 SGHAT and CDR2 FQNNGV. The junction had 3 bases not matched to a gene; V was cut back by 0 bases and J by 1 base. The CDR3 extends over 15 amino acids. The CDR3 region is CASSLEGRGSYEQYV. In DNA, the CDR3 is TGTGCCAGCAGCTTAGAGGGCAGGGGGTCCTACGAGCAGTACGTC.

V is TRBV9 and J is TRBJ2-2; TRBD2 matches at 10 bases. This CDR3 is built from 16 residues. Trimming removed 6 bases from V and 7 bases from J; junction bases left unmatched: 12. Germline-derived CDR1 and CDR2 are SGDLS and YYNGEE. CDR3 sequence (DNA): TGTGCCAGCACCCCGTTAAGCGGGGGGGCTTTCGGGGAGCTGTTTTTT. This encodes CASTPLSGGAFGELFF. Filled out from reference TRBV9 and TRBJ2-2, the complete variable domain reads DSGVTQTPKHLITATGQRVTLRCSPRSGDLSVYWYQQSLDQGLQFLIQYYNGEERAKGNILERFSAQQFPDLHSELNLSSLELGDSALYFCASTPLSGGAFGELFFGEGSRLTVL.

The chain joins TRBV5-1 to TRBJ2-2, with TRBD1 as a possible D gene (7 bases). CDR1 is SGHRS, CDR2 YFSETQ, per germline. The CDR3 is 15 residues long. V lost 5 bases, J lost 4 bases, and 15 bases lay in between. The CDR3 loop reads CASSRQGLVTGELFF. Written as DNA, the CDR3 is TGCGCCAGCAGTCGACAGGGACTGGTCACCGGGGAGCTGTTTTTT.

This clone showed up just a few times. The chain employs TRBV27 and TRBJ1-1; tentative D call: TRBD1 (5 bases). The V gene's germline CDR1 is MNHEY and CDR2 SMNVEV (reference sequence). Trimming removed 4 bases from V and 0 bases from J, with 12 bases in between. The CDR3 consists of 15 residues. The CDR3 DNA reads as TGTGCCAGCAGTTCTGCCCCGGGGCTGAACACTGAAGCTTTCTTT. Its protein product is CASSSAPGLNTEAFF.

The chain links TRBV5-1 to TRBJ2-1; no definite D call. The length of the CDR3 is 14 residues. Trimming removed 0 bases from V and 3 bases from J, with 7 bases in between. Germline V gene data show CDR1 as SGHRS and CDR2 as YFSETQ. The CDR3 region is CASSLGLLYNEQFF. The CDR3 DNA reads as TGCGCCAGCAGCTTGGGACTCCTCTACAATGAGCAGTTCTTC.

The V call is TRBV11-2, the J call TRBJ1-1, with no clear D. Germline CDR1 and CDR2: SGHAT and FQNNGV. V shed 3 bases and J shed 0 bases, with 5 bases lying between them. The CDR3 has 13 residues. The CDR3 sequence is CASSFPMNTEAFF. CDR3 coding DNA: TGTGCCAGCAGCTTCCCGATGAACACTGAAGCTTTCTTT.

This chain connects TRBV2 to TRBJ1-6, with a possible D match to TRBD1 (6 bases). Germline CDR1 and CDR2: SNHLY and FYNNEI. Trimming removed 8 bases at V and 6 bases at J, with 11 bases between. The CDR3 has 13 residues. The CDR3 loop reads CASPGDLNSPLHF. In DNA, the CDR3 is TGTGCCAGCCCAGGGGACCTTAATTCACCCCTCCACTTT.

This chain links TRBV2 with TRBJ1-3, with D hard to call. V lost 4 bases and J 3 bases, leaving 10 bases between the germline ends. The germline gives CDR1 SNHLY, CDR2 FYNNEI. The CDR3 spans 14 residues. The CDR3 here is CASSGTYRGNTIYF. The CDR3 DNA reads as TGTGCCAGCAGTGGGACTTACCGTGGAAACACCATATATTTT.

The CDR3 here is CASSLALNTQYF. The CDR3 coding sequence is TGTGCCAGCAGTTTAGCGCTAAATACGCAGTATTTT. The chain links TRBV12-3 or TRBV12-4 to TRBJ2-3; no firm D call. Trimming removed 0 bases at V and 7 bases at J, with 5 bases between. This CDR3 is 12 amino acids long.

The V call is TRBV12-3 or TRBV12-4, the J call TRBJ2-4; D possibly corresponds to TRBD1 (5 bases). The CDR3 contains 13 residues. Trimming pared 7 bases from V and 8 bases from J, leaving 15 bases between. The CDR3 spells CASNRRQGDIQYF. In DNA, the CDR3 is TGTGCCAGCAACCGACGGCAGGGTGACATTCAGTACTTC.

V is TRBV7-2 and J is TRBJ2-5; no clear D gene. The V gene lost 4 bases and the J gene lost 6 bases, with 9 bases spanning the gap. The length of the CDR3 is 12 residues. The germline V gene has CDR1 SGHTA and CDR2 FQGNSA. The CDR3 here is CASSSYTKTQYF. DNA of the CDR3: TGTGCCAGCAGCTCCTATACGAAGACCCAGTACTTC. Full variable domain (rest looked up from reference TRBV7-2 and TRBJ2-5): GAGVSQSPSNKVTEKGKDVELRCDPISGHTALYWYRQSLGQGLEFLIYFQGNSAPDKSGLPSDRFSAERTGGSVSTLTIQRTQQEDSAVYLCASSSYTKTQYFGPGTRLLVL.

The chain employs TRBV7-3 and TRBJ2-1; 9 bases fit TRBD2. Germline lookup yields CDR1 SGHTA and CDR2 FQGTGA. This CDR3 is built from 15 residues. J lost 2 bases, V lost 1 base, and 0 bases had no gene match. The CDR3 reads CASSLIAGAYNEQFF. In nucleotides, the CDR3 is TGTGCCAGCAGCTTAATAGCGGGGGCCTACAATGAGCAGTTCTTC.

The chain carries TRBV6-2 or TRBV6-3 and TRBJ2-3; possibly TRBD1 for D (6 bases). The germline V gene has CDR1 MNHEY and CDR2 SVGEGT. The CDR3 contains 15 residues. V shed 5 bases and J shed 5 bases, with 17 bases lying between them. CDR3 DNA: TGTGCCAGCAGTGGAATACAGGGTTTGCAAGATACGCAGTATTTT. Translating it yields CASSGIQGLQDTQYF.

The chain employs TRBV6-1 and TRBJ2-5, with TRBD2 matching 12 bases. Germline trimming cut 4 bases from V and 0 bases from J; bases unmatched to any gene: 6. Germline V gene sequence: CDR1 MNHNS, CDR2 SASEGT. CDR3 length equals 17 residues. CDR3 nucleotide sequence: TGTGCCAGCAGTGGAGGACTAGCGGGGTGGTACCAAGAGACCCAGTACTTC. Translated: CASSGGLAGWYQETQYF.

In its sample, this clone was seen a few times. The chain has TRBV7-9 and TRBJ1-5; 11 bases agree with TRBD1. Germline V gene lookup returns CDR1 SEHNR and CDR2 FQNEAQ (reference sequence). Germline trimming cut 5 bases from V and 5 bases from J; bases unmatched to any gene: 8. This CDR3 has 16 amino acids. This CDR3 reads CASSMAGTGGYQPQHF. CDR3 DNA sequence: TGTGCCAGCAGCATGGCCGGGACAGGGGGTTATCAGCCCCAGCATTTT.

The chain combines TRBV5-1 with TRBJ1-1; D perhaps matches TRBD1 (5 bases). The CDR3 length is 14 residues. V lost 1 base to trimming and J lost 3 bases, with 10 bases between them. Per the germline V gene, CDR1 is SGHRS and CDR2 is YFSETQ. The CDR3, as DNA: TGCGCCAGCAGCTTGATAGGGGCCGACACTGAAGCTTTCTTT. Amino acids: CASSLIGADTEAFF.

The chain carries TRBV7-8 and TRBJ1-2; D call uncertain. The germline V and J ends were trimmed by 5 bases and 8 bases, with 21 bases remaining between them. Germline V gene lookup returns CDR1 SGHVS and CDR2 FQNEAQ. The CDR3 runs to 15 residues. Here the CDR3 DNA reads TGTGCCAGCAGCCCCGGTAGGGCCGAGGCGCGGGGCTACACCTTC. Its protein product is CASSPGRAEARGYTF.

V usage is TRBV7-2 and J usage is TRBJ2-1; D could derive from TRBD1 or TRBD2 (6 bases each). Germline CDR1 reads SGHTA; CDR2 reads FQGNSA. The V end lost 3 bases, the J end lost 8 bases, and 11 bases lay between the germline ends. This CDR3 spans 13 amino acids. The CDR3 reads CASSFKGGDEQFF. CDR3 in DNA: TGTGCCAGCAGCTTCAAGGGGGGCGATGAGCAGTTCTTC.

The chain uses TRBV28 and TRBJ2-5; TRBD1 might be the D (6 bases). Germline values: CDR1 MDHEN, CDR2 SYDVKM. V dropped 6 bases and J dropped 2 bases, with 16 bases sitting between them. The CDR3 loop spans 15 amino acids. The CDR3 loop is CASSKQGVTQETQYF. CDR3 nucleotide sequence: TGTGCCAGCAGCAAACAGGGAGTTACTCAAGAGACCCAGTACTTC.

V and J are TRBV7-9 and TRBJ1-2; possible D gene TRBD1, 5 bases. Trimming stripped 5 bases from V and 2 bases from J, with 12 bases between. Germline values: CDR1 SEHNR, CDR2 FQNEAQ (reference sequence). CDR3 length: 14 residues. CDR3 sequence: CASSNLTVNYGYTF. The CDR3, as DNA: TGTGCCAGCAGCAATCTGACAGTAAACTATGGCTACACCTTC.